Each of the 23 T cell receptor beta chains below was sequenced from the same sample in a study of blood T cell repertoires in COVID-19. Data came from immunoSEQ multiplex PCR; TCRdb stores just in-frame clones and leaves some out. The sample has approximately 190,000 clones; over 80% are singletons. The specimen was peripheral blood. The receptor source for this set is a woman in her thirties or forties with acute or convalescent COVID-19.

Here the CDR3 reads CASSFRGRGSYNSPLHF. CDR3 coding DNA: TGTGCCAGCAGTTTCAGGGGTCGGGGCTCCTATAATTCACCCCTCCACTTT. The chain is built from TRBV27 and TRBJ1-6; D is perhaps TRBD1 (6 bases). Trimming took 3 bases from V and 0 from J, leaving 12 bases between them. Germline values: CDR1 MNHEY, CDR2 SMNVEV (reference sequence). This CDR3 region has 17 residues.

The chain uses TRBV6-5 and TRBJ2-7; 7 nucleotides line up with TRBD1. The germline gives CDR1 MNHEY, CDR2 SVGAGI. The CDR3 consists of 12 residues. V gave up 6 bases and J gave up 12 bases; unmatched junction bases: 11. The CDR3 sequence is CASSLGQSWLYF. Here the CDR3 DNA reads TGTGCCAGCAGCCTGGGACAGTCTTGGTTGTACTTC.

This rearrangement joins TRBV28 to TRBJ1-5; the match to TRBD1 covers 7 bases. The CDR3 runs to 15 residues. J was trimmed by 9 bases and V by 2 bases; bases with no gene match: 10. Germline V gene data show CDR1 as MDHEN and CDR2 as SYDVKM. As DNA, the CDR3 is TGTGCCAGCAGTTTAGGTGGGACAGTCAGGCCGCCCCAGCATTTT. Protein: CASSLGGTVRPPQHF.

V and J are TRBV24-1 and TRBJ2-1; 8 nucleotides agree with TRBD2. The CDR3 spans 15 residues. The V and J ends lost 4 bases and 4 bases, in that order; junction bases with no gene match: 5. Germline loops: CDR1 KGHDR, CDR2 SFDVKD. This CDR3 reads CATSESGGPYNEQFF. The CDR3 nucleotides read TGTGCCACCAGTGAGAGCGGGGGCCCGTACAATGAGCAGTTCTTC.

The CDR3 loop reads CATKSDRVNQPQHF. DNA of the CDR3: TGTGCCACCAAGTCGGACAGGGTGAATCAGCCCCAGCATTTT. The chain uses TRBV24-1 and TRBJ1-5, with 8 bases fitting TRBD1. Germline assignment: CDR1 KGHDR and CDR2 SFDVKD. The CDR3 sequence is 14 residues long. V was clipped by 8 bases and J by 4 bases; unmatched bases: 6.

The CDR3 reads CASRDSAQYTQYF. Written as DNA, the CDR3 is TGTGCCAGCCGGGACTCTGCACAATATACGCAGTATTTT. This chain connects TRBV19 to TRBJ2-3, with D maybe TRBD2 (6 bases). The CDR3 runs to 13 residues. Trimming left V 9 bases short and J 7 bases short, with 17 bases between. Germline values: CDR1 LNHDA, CDR2 SQIVND (reference sequence). Complete variable domain (other parts from reference TRBV19 and TRBJ2-3): DGGITQSPKYLFRKEGQNVTLSCEQNLNHDAMYWYRQDPGQGLRLIYYSQIVNDFQKGDIAEGYSVSREKKESFPLTVTSAQKNPTAFYLCASRDSAQYTQYFGPGTRLTVL.

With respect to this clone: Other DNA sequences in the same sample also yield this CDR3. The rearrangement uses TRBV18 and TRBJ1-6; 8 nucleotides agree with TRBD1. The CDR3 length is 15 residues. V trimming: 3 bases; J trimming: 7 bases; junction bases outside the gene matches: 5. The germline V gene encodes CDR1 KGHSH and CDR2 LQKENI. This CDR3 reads CASSPRTGLNSPLHF. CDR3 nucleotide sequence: TGTGCCAGCTCACCCCGGACAGGGTTGAATTCACCCCTCCACTTT.

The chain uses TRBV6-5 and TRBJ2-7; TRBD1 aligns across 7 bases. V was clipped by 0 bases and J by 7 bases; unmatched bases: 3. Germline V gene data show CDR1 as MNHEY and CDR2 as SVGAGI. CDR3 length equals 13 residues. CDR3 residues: CASSYSQGLEQYF. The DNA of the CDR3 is TGTGCCAGCAGTTACTCACAGGGGCTAGAGCAGTACTTC.

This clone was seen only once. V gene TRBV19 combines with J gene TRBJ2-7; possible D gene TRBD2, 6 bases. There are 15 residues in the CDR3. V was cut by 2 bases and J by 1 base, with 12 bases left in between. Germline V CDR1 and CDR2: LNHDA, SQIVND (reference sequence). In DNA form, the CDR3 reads TGTGCCAGTAGTATACCCCACGGGGGATCCTACGAGCAGTACTTC. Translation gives CASSIPHGGSYEQYF.

The CDR3 sequence: CASSATGEIGTQYF. CDR3 nucleotides: TGTGCCAGCAGCGCGACAGGGGAGATCGGTACGCAGTATTTT. The V call is TRBV5-6, the J call TRBJ2-3, with 8 nucleotides matching TRBD1. Germline V gene data show CDR1 as SGHDT and CDR2 as YYEEEE. The CDR3 runs 14 residues. V shed 4 bases and J 8 bases; nucleotides not matched to a gene: 9.

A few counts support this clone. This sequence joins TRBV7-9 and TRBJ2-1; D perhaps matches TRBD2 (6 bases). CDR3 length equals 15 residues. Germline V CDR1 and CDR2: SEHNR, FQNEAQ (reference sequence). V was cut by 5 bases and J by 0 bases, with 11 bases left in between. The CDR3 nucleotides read TGTGCCAGCAGCCGCCGGGGGAGCTCCTACAATGAGCAGTTCTTC. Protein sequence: CASSRRGSSYNEQFF. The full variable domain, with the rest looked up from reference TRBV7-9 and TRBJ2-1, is DTGVSQNPRHKITKRGQNVTFRCDPISEHNRLYWYRQTLGQGPEFLTYFQNEAQLEKSRLLSDRFSAERPKGSFSTLEIQRTEQGDSAMYLCASSRRGSSYNEQFFGPGTRLTVL.

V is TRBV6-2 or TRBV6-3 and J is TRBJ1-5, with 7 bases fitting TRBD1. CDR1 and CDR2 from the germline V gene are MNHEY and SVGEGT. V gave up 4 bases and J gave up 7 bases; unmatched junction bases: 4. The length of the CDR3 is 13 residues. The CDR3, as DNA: TGTGCCAGCAGTTCGACAGGGAGCCAGCCCCAGCATTTT. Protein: CASSSTGSQPQHF.

In nucleotides, the CDR3 is TGTGCCAGCAGCTTAGGGACTAGCGGGACCCCGGAGACCCAGTACTTC. Translated, it gives CASSLGTSGTPETQYF. V usage is TRBV5-4 and J usage is TRBJ2-5; 13 nucleotides line up with TRBD2. Per the germline V gene, CDR1 is SGHNT and CDR2 is YYREEE (reference sequence). This CDR3 is built from 16 residues. V shed 2 bases and J 5 bases; nucleotides not matched to a gene: 6.

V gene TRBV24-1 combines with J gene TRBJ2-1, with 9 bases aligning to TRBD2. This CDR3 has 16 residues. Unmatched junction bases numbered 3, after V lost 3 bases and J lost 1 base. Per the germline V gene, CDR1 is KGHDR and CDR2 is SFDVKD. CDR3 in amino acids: CATSDISGGSYNEQFF. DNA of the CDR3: TGTGCCACCAGTGATATTAGCGGGGGTTCCTACAATGAGCAGTTCTTC.

The CDR3 nucleotides are TGTGCCAGCAGCCCCCCCGCCGGGACTAGCGGAATACAGTACTTC. Translation: CASSPPAGTSGIQYF. This rearrangement joins TRBV3-1 (or the pseudogene TRBV3-2) to TRBJ2-7, with 11 bases fitting TRBD2. Germline V gene sequence: CDR1 LGHDT, CDR2 YNNKEL (reference sequence). With V trimmed by 4 bases and J by 10 bases, 12 bases remained unmatched. The CDR3 is 15 residues long.

The CDR3 spells CAWTPTSLGLQYEQYF. In DNA, the CDR3 is TGTGCCTGGACCCCGACCTCGTTGGGGCTGCAATACGAGCAGTACTTC. The chain links TRBV30 to TRBJ2-7, with D tentatively TRBD1 (5 bases). The CDR3 extends over 16 amino acids. Trimming pared 4 bases from V and 4 bases from J, leaving 23 bases between. Germline loops: CDR1 GTSNPN, CDR2 SVGIG (reference sequence).

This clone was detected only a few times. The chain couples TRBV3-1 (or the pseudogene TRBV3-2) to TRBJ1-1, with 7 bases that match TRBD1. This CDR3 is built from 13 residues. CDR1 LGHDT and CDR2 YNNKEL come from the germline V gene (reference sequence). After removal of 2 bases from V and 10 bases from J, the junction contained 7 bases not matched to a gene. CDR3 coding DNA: TGTGCCAGCAGCCAACGACAGGGTACTAGAGCTTTCTTT. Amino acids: CASSQRQGTRAFF.

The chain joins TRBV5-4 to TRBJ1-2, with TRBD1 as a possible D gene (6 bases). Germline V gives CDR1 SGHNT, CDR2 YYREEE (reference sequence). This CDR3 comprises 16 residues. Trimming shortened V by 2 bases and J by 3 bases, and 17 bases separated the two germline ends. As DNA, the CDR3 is TGTGCCAGCAGCTTCGGGATGGGGGCAGTGGACTATGGCTACACCTTC. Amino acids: CASSFGMGAVDYGYTF.

CDR3 coding DNA: TGCGCCAGCAGCTTGGGTCCAAAGGGGGAGACCCAGTACTTC. Translating gives CASSLGPKGETQYF. The rearrangement joins TRBV5-1 to TRBJ2-5, with a tentative D call TRBD1 (5 bases). CDR3 length: 14 amino acids. V lost 0 bases to trimming and J lost 5 bases, with 11 bases between them. Germline V CDR1 and CDR2: SGHRS, YFSETQ.

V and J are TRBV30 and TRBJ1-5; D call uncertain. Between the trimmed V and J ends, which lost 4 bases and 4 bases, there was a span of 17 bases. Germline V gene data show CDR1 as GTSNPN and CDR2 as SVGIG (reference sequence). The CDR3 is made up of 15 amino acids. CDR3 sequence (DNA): TGTGCCTGGAACGCATTAGTAGCAGATAATCAGCCCCAGCATTTT. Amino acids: CAWNALVADNQPQHF.

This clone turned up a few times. Written as DNA, the CDR3 is TGCAGCGTTGAGTACCAGGGAGGGGATACGCAGTATTTT. This encodes CSVEYQGGDTQYF. This chain links TRBV29-1 with TRBJ2-3, with 7 bases that match TRBD2. Trimming at V came to 3 bases and at J to 6 bases, leaving 6 bases not matched to a gene. This CDR3 contains 13 residues. Per germline, CDR1 SQVTM and CDR2 ANQGSEA.

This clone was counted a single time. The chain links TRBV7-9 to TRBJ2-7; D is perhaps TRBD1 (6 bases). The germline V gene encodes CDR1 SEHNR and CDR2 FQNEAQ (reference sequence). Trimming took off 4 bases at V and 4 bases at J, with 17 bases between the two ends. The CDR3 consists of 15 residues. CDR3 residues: CASSSLTGAKYEQYF. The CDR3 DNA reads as TGTGCCAGCAGCTCCCTGACAGGAGCCAAATACGAGCAGTACTTC.

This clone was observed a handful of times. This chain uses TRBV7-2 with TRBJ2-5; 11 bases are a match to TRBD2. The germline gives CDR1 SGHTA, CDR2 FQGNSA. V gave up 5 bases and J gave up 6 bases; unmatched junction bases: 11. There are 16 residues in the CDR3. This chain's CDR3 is CASSPRIAGGEKTQYF. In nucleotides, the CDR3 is TGTGCCAGCAGCCCCCGCATAGCGGGGGGGGAAAAGACCCAGTACTTC.